The sequence of this T cell receptor beta chain was determined in a study of blood T cell repertoires in COVID-19. Study information: There were acute and convalescent COVID-19 samples, and they came from the United States, Italy and Spain. From T cells, B-cell-depleted T cells, or PBMCs came the material, which was cDNA or gDNA.

This clone was seen only once. Methods used by the authors: The authors estimated nucleated cell counts from reference gene primer amplification. Using immunoSEQ multiplex PCR, the repertoire was profiled, and TCRdb retains in-frame clones only, with some absent. That table furnishes V, J and clone size, whereas the DNA furnished D and trimming. The sample has a few hundred thousand clones, around 86% seen once. Looked up from germline, CDR1 is MNHEY and CDR2 is SVGAGI. Trimming removed 4 bases at V and 2 bases at J, with 12 bases between. There are 14 residues in the CDR3. The chain uses TRBV6-5 and TRBJ2-7; no clear D gene. This TCR derives from a man older than 75 with acute or convalescent COVID-19. Sequencing was done on a sample of peripheral blood. CDR3 in amino acids: CASSFQASTYEQYF. The CDR3 DNA reads TGTGCCAGCAGTTTCCAGGCCAGCACCTACGAGCAGTACTTC.